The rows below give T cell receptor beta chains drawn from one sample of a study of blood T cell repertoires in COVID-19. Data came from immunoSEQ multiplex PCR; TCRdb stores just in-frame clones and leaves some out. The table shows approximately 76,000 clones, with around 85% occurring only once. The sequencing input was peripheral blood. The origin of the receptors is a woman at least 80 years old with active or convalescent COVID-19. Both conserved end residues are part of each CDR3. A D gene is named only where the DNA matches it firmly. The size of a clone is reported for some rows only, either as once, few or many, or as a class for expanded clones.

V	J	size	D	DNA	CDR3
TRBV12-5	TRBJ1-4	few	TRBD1	TGTGCTAGTGGTTTGGTACTTTTCGGAGGGGGCGCGGTTAATGAAAAACTGTTTTTT	CASGLVLFGGGAVNEKLFF
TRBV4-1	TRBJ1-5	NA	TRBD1	TGCGCCAGCAGCCAAGGGGGACAGGGTAGCAATCAGCCCCAGCATTTT	CASSQGGQGSNQPQHF
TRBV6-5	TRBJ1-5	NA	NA	TGTGCCAGCAGTTACTCCTCTTATAGCAATCAGCCCCAGCATTTT	CASSYSSYSNQPQHF
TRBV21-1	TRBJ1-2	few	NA	TGTGCCAGCAGGCCTAAAGGCTACACCTTC	CASRPKGYTF
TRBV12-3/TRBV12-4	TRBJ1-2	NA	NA	TGTGCCAGCAGTTTGAGCAGGGGAGTAGGCTACACCTTC	CASSLSRGVGYTF
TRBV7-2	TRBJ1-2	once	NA	TGTGCCAGCAGCCGGGACACTCAAGGAGGCTATGGCTACACCTTC	CASSRDTQGGYGYTF
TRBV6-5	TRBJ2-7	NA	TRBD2	TGTGCCAGCAGAACTAGCGGGGGATACGAGCAGTACTTC	CASRTSGGYEQYF
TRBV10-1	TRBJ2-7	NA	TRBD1	TGCGCCAGCAGTGAAGGGACAGACTACGAGCAGTACTTC	CASSEGTDYEQYF
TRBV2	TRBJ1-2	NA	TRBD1	TGTGCCAGCAGTCCTGGACAGGCTTTCCTCTTC	CASSPGQAFLF
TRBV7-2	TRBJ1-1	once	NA	TGTGCCAGCAGCTTTTCACCCAGTGGGGGCGCTTTCTTT	CASSFSPSGGAFF
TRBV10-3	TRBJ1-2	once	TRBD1	TGTGCCACCTGGACAGGGTCTATTACAACTACTAACTATGGCTACACCTTC	CATWTGSITTTNYGYTF
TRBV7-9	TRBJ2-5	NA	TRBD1	TGTGCCAGCAGCTTAGAGGGGACAGGAGGAGAGACCCAGTACTTC	CASSLEGTGGETQYF
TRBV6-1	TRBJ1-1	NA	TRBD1	TGTGCCAGCAGTGAAAGGGGACAGGCGAACACTGAAGCTTTCTTT	CASSERGQANTEAFF
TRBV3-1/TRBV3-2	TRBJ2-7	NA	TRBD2	TGTGCCAGCAGGAGGACTAGCGGGGCCTACGAGCAGTACTTC	CASRRTSGAYEQYF
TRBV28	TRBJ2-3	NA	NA	TGTGCCAGCAGTTTCCTGCAGGGGACAGATACGCAGTATTTT	CASSFLQGTDTQYF
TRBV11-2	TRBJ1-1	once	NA	TGTGCCAGCAGCTACAGGATCACTGAAGCTTTCTTT	CASSYRITEAFF
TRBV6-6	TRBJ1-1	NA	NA	TGTGCCAGCAGTTCCGGGGGGACTGAAGCTTTCTTT	CASSSGGTEAFF
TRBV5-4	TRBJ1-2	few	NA	TGTGCCAGCAGCTCGCTCGTTGGGCTCATAGGTGGCTACACCTTC	CASSSLVGLIGGYTF
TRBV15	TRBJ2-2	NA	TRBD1	TGTGCCACCAGCATGCCAGGGGGCTTTTCCAGCACCGGGGAGCTGTTTTTT	CATSMPGGFSSTGELFF
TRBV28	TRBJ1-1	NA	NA	TGTGCCAGCAGTTTATACTTTACTGAAGCTTTCTTT	CASSLYFTEAFF
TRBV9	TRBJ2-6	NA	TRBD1	TGTGCCAGCAGCGTGGTCACAGGGGGCGCTGGGGCCAACGTCCTGACTTTC	CASSVVTGGAGANVLTF
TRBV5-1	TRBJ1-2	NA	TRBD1	TGCGCCAGCAGCTGGGGACAGAGTGGGTATGGCTACACCTTC	CASSWGQSGYGYTF
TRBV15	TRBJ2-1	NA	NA	TGTGCCACCAGCAGAGATCTCCCTAACAATGAGCAGTTCTTC	CATSRDLPNNEQFF
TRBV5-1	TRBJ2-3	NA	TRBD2	TGCGCCAGCCCCCCCTCCCTAGCGGGAGCAGATACGCAGTATTTT	CASPPSLAGADTQYF
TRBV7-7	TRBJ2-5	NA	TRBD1	TGTGCCAGCAGCACGGACAGGGAAGAGACCCAGTACTTC	CASSTDREETQYF
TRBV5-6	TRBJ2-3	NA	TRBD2	TGTGCCAGCAGCTTGGTCCCTAGCGGCCCAGATACGCAGTATTTT	CASSLVPSGPDTQYF